These 3 T cell receptor beta chains originate from one sample sequenced in a study of shared T cell receptors in the human thymus. This table comes from immunoSEQ multiplex PCR, and its TCRdb copy is limited to in-frame clones, with some not included. Seen here are approximately 490,000 clones, around three quarters observed once, and the top ten hold approximately 0.013%. The same sample was also used in a study of human thymus T cells.

Input material: thymocytes. These receptors all stem from a boy younger than two with a congenital heart defect.

The chain recombines TRBV21-1 with TRBJ2-1; TRBD2, the D gene given by the table, was not confirmed from the DNA. TRBV21-1 is recorded as a pseudogene. The CDR3 is 17 amino acids. The CDR3 sequence is CASSTSSGSVSYNEQFF. CDR3 coding DNA: TGTGCCAGCAGCACCTCTAGCGGGAGTGTCTCCTACAATGAGCAGTTCTTC.

The rearrangement uses TRBV20-1 and TRBJ2-7; TRBD1 matches at 7 bases. Per germline, CDR1 DFQATT and CDR2 SNEGSKA (reference sequence). The CDR3 contains 11 residues. CDR3 nucleotide sequence: TGCAGCGGGACAGACCTTTACGAGCAGTACTTC. Translated: CSGTDLYEQYF.

The rearrangement joins TRBV2 to TRBJ2-5, with 8 bases lining up with TRBD1. Trimming took 7 bases from V and 1 from J; bases not matched to a gene: 11. The CDR3 is 16 amino acids. The V gene's germline CDR1 is SNHLY and CDR2 FYNNEI. The CDR3 here is CASTPLTGDFQETQYF. CDR3 nucleotide sequence: TGTGCCAGCACCCCCCTGACAGGGGACTTCCAAGAGACCCAGTACTTC.